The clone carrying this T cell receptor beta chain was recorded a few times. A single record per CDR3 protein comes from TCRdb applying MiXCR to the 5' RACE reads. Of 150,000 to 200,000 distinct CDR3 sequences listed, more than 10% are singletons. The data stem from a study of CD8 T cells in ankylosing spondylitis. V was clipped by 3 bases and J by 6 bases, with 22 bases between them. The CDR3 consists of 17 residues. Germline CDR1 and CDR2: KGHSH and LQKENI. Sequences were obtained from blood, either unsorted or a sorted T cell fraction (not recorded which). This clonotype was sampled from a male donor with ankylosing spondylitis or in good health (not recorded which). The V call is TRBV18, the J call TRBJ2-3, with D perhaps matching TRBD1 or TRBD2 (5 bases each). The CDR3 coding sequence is TGTGCCAGCTCACCCCGTGCCGAATCCGGCAGGGAGGATACGCAGTATTTT. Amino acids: CASSPRAESGREDTQYF.